The 28 T cell receptor beta chains reported below all come from one sample, sequenced in a study of blood T cell repertoires in COVID-19. This table comes from immunoSEQ multiplex PCR, and its TCRdb copy is limited to in-frame clones, with some not included. This sample has 290,000 or so clones; just over 90% occur once, and the top ten carry 2% to 2.5%. The sequencing sample was made of peripheral blood. All receptors derive from a woman in her 30s with COVID-19, enrolled during active disease.

To note about this clone: Germline is not matched at one junction end, which may reflect a read error. This chain links TRBV24-1 with TRBJ2-2, with D maybe TRBD1 (6 bases). This CDR3 region has 13 residues. From germline, CDR1 is KGHDR and CDR2 SFDVKD. CDR3 in amino acids: CATSGTYSGELFF. CDR3 in DNA: TGTGCCACGAGTGGGACATACTCCGGGGAGCTGTTTTTT.

This clone was seen a single time. The chain recombines TRBV19 with TRBJ1-2; no reliable D call. The germline V and J ends were trimmed by 1 base and 4 bases, with 13 bases remaining between them. The CDR3 covers 15 residues. Germline assignment: CDR1 LNHDA and CDR2 SQIVND (reference sequence). The DNA of the CDR3 is TGTGCCAGTAGTATAGCTGAGGAGGTCTCCTATGGCTACACCTTC. Its translation: CASSIAEEVSYGYTF.

This sequence joins TRBV19 and TRBJ2-1; the D gene is possibly TRBD2 (5 bases). The V gene's germline CDR1 is LNHDA and CDR2 SQIVND (reference sequence). The CDR3 is 15 amino acids. V lost 3 bases to trimming and J lost 3 bases, with 12 bases between them. Here the CDR3 DNA reads TGTGCCAGTAGTATCCCTTGGACTGACTACAATGAGCAGTTCTTC. Its protein is CASSIPWTDYNEQFF.

The rearrangement uses TRBV4-1 and TRBJ2-1; 7 nucleotides align to TRBD2. The CDR3 contains 20 residues. V gave up 0 bases and J gave up 3 bases; unmatched junction bases: 17. Germline V gene lookup returns CDR1 MGHRA and CDR2 YSYEKL. CDR3 residues: CASSQDNVPSGTPLYNEQFF. CDR3 in DNA: TGCGCCAGCAGCCAAGATAACGTACCTAGCGGAACACCGCTCTACAATGAGCAGTTCTTC.

The J gene is TRBJ2-1, the V gene TRBV9, with D possibly TRBD2 on 5 matching bases. V lost 0 bases and J lost 4, with 11 bases in between. From germline, CDR1 is SGDLS and CDR2 YYNGEE. This CDR3 is 15 amino acids long. CDR3 in amino acids: CASSVEHGVYNEQFF. For the CDR3, the DNA is TGTGCCAGCAGCGTAGAACACGGGGTTTACAATGAGCAGTTCTTC.

The chain employs TRBV28 and TRBJ1-5; 9 bases fit TRBD1. The CDR3 covers 15 residues. Trimming cost V 4 bases and J 5 bases; bases outside gene matches: 6. The germline CDR1 and CDR2 sequences are MDHEN and SYDVKM. Here the CDR3 reads CASSSQGAGDQPQHF. Written as DNA, the CDR3 is TGTGCCAGCAGTTCACAGGGGGCAGGGGATCAGCCCCAGCATTTT.

The chain uses TRBV7-8 and TRBJ1-4; tentatively, D is TRBD1 (5 bases). Trimming shortened V by 3 bases and J by 7 bases, and 12 bases separated the two germline ends. The CDR3 consists of 14 residues. CDR1 SGHVS and CDR2 FQNEAQ come from the germline V gene. CDR3 DNA: TGTGCCAGCAGCTTCGGGCAGGGAAGTGAAAAACTGTTTTTT. Protein sequence: CASSFGQGSEKLFF.

The chain employs TRBV11-3 and TRBJ1-1; 8 nucleotides line up with TRBD1. V lost 1 base to trimming and J lost 5 bases; unmatched junction nucleotides: 9. Germline CDR1 reads SGHNT; CDR2 reads YENEEA. The CDR3 runs to 16 residues. CDR3 nucleotides: TGTGCCAGCAGCTTAGTGGGCAGGGGGCAGGGTACTGAAGCTTTCTTT. Its translation: CASSLVGRGQGTEAFF.

This chain joins TRBV19 and TRBJ2-6; D gene ambiguous. V was cut by 5 bases and J by 0 bases, with 14 bases left in between. CDR1 is LNHDA, CDR2 SQIVND, per germline (reference sequence). This CDR3 spans 17 amino acids. The CDR3 region has the DNA TGTGCCAGTAGTTGGTTGGCAGGCGACTCTGGGGCCAACGTCCTGACTTTC. This sequence encodes CASSWLAGDSGANVLTF.

The chain is built from TRBV6-5 and TRBJ1-5, with 7 bases matching TRBD1. This CDR3 has 15 amino acids. Per germline, CDR1 MNHEY and CDR2 SVGAGI. V trimming: 6 bases; J trimming: 0 bases; junction bases outside the gene matches: 5. CDR3 sequence reads: CASRSTGYSNQPQHF. The CDR3 nucleotides read TGTGCCAGCAGGTCGACAGGGTATAGCAATCAGCCCCAGCATTTT.

This clone appeared once. The rearrangement joins TRBV15 to TRBJ1-6; 8 bases align to TRBD1. J lost 10 bases, V lost 0 bases, and 8 bases had no gene match. Looked up from germline, CDR1 is LNHNV and CDR2 is YYDKDF (reference sequence). The CDR3 contains 16 residues. CDR3 loop: CATSRDIVTGASPLHF. The CDR3 coding sequence is TGTGCCACCAGCAGAGATATAGTGACAGGGGCCTCACCCCTCCACTTT. Full variable domain (remainder filled in from reference TRBV15 and TRBJ1-6): DAMVIQNPRYQVTQFGKPVTLSCSQTLNHNVMYWYQQKSSQAPKLLFHYYDKDFNNEADTPDNFQSRRPNTSFCFLDIRSPGLGDTAMYLCATSRDIVTGASPLHFGNGTRLTVT.

The chain uses TRBV27 and TRBJ2-1; 16 nucleotides align to TRBD2. Per germline, CDR1 MNHEY and CDR2 SMNVEV (reference sequence). Trimming cost V 0 bases and J 7 bases; bases outside gene matches: 6. The CDR3 spans 18 residues. The CDR3 loop reads CASSLSGLAGGPGNEQFF. For the CDR3, the DNA is TGTGCCAGCAGTTTATCGGGACTAGCGGGAGGGCCTGGGAATGAGCAGTTCTTC.

This rearrangement joins TRBV6-5 to TRBJ1-5, with a weak D call TRBD1 (6 bases). The germline V and J ends were trimmed by 10 bases and 2 bases, with 9 bases remaining between them. This CDR3 has 12 amino acids. The germline gives CDR1 MNHEY, CDR2 SVGAGI. The CDR3: CATRQGNQPQHF. The CDR3 DNA follows: TGTGCCACCCGACAGGGCAATCAGCCCCAGCATTTT.

The V and J genes are TRBV3-1 (or the pseudogene TRBV3-2) and TRBJ1-1; D unresolved. Trimming left V 0 bases short and J 1 base short, with 12 bases between. Germline loops: CDR1 LGHDT, CDR2 YNNKEL (reference sequence). The CDR3 runs 16 residues. The CDR3 is CASSQDIRRTNTEAFF. The CDR3 DNA reads as TGTGCCAGCAGCCAAGATATCAGGCGTACGAACACTGAAGCTTTCTTT.

The CDR3 DNA reads as TGTGCCAGTAGTCCTTCTCGCGAGACAGGTAGCCTCTATGGCTACACCTTC. This translates into CASSPSRETGSLYGYTF. The V gene is TRBV19, the J gene TRBJ1-2; tentatively, D is TRBD1 (6 bases). V was shortened by 5 bases and J by 4 bases, with 23 bases between the two germline ends. This CDR3 comprises 17 residues. CDR1 is LNHDA and CDR2 is SQIVND in the germline V gene (reference sequence).

This clone was seen more than once but under ten times. Other nucleotide sequences in the sample specify the same CDR3. V usage is TRBV28 and J usage is TRBJ1-1; D remains unclear. Trimming shortened V by 3 bases and J by 1 base, and 6 bases separated the two germline ends. The CDR3 is made up of 13 amino acids. Germline CDR1 reads MDHEN; CDR2 reads SYDVKM. The CDR3 DNA follows: TGTGCCAGCAGTTTCCGGGGGAACACTGAAGCTTTCTTT. Encoded protein: CASSFRGNTEAFF.

The V and J genes are TRBV20-1 and TRBJ2-3; 15 positions match TRBD2. Germline V gene data show CDR1 as DFQATT and CDR2 as SNEGSKA (reference sequence). The V segment lost 6 bases and the J segment 3 bases; nucleotides outside the gene matches: 7. The CDR3 spans 16 residues. The DNA of the CDR3 is TGCAGTGCCAGTGAGGGACTAGCGGGGGGTACAGATACGCAGTATTTT. Protein: CSASEGLAGGTDTQYF.

The chain has TRBV6-6 and TRBJ1-3, with TRBD1 identical over 7 bases. The J segment lost 2 bases and the V segment lost 10 bases, leaving 8 bases of the junction unmatched. The CDR3 runs to 14 residues. Germline lookup yields CDR1 MNHNY and CDR2 SVGAGI (reference sequence). The CDR3 reads CATGLTGAGNTIYF. CDR3 nucleotide sequence: TGTGCCACCGGGCTTACAGGGGCTGGAAACACCATATATTTT.

V and J are TRBV7-4 and TRBJ2-7; the match to TRBD2 covers 10 bases. This CDR3 comprises 17 residues. Germline V gives CDR1 SGHVT, CDR2 SQSDAQ. The V segment lost 3 bases and the J segment 1 base; nucleotides outside the gene matches: 9. CDR3 protein: CASSFRTSGIVSYEQYF. The CDR3 DNA reads as TGTGCCAGCAGCTTCCGAACTAGCGGGATTGTTTCCTACGAGCAGTACTTC.

CDR3 protein: CASSLVPPRNEQFF. CDR3 in DNA: TGTGCCAGCAGCTTAGTACCCCCTAGGAACGAGCAGTTCTTC. This chain connects TRBV7-9 to TRBJ2-1; D gene uncertain. CDR1 and CDR2 (germline): SEHNR, FQNEAQ (reference sequence). V was pared by 1 base and J by 10 bases, with 14 bases between. CDR3 length: 14 amino acids.

The chain is built from TRBV19 and TRBJ1-1; D may be TRBD1 (6 bases). The CDR3 contains 15 residues. V lost 1 base and J lost 1, with 10 bases in between. The germline CDR1 and CDR2 sequences are LNHDA and SQIVND (reference sequence). As DNA, the CDR3 is TGTGCCAGTAGTATAGGCGGGGGGCGGAACACTGAAGCTTTCTTT. Translation gives CASSIGGGRNTEAFF.

The chain is built from TRBV10-3 and TRBJ1-1; no clear D. Germline V gene lookup returns CDR1 ENHRY and CDR2 SYGVKD. Between the trimmed V and J ends, which lost 6 bases and 5 bases, there was a span of 7 bases. The CDR3 runs to 11 residues. As DNA, the CDR3 is TGTGCCATCAGGGGAGGGACTGAAGCTTTCTTT. Translation gives CAIRGGTEAFF.

This chain uses TRBV3-1 (or the pseudogene TRBV3-2) with TRBJ1-2, with 7 bases aligning to TRBD1. V was pared by 2 bases and J by 5 bases, with 5 bases of the junction left unmatched. Germline V gives CDR1 LGHDT, CDR2 YNNKEL (reference sequence). The CDR3 is 14 residues long. The CDR3 region has the DNA TGTGCCAGCAGCCAACGTGGGACAGTATATGGCTACACCTTC. Its translation is CASSQRGTVYGYTF.

The chain couples TRBV6-1 to TRBJ2-3, with 7 bases fitting TRBD2. Trimming removed 3 bases from V and 8 bases from J; junction bases left unmatched: 8. CDR3 length: 14 residues. The germline V gene encodes CDR1 MNHNS and CDR2 SASEGT. The CDR3 reads CASSDSGGRGTQYF. The CDR3 DNA reads TGTGCCAGCAGTGACAGCGGAGGGAGGGGTACGCAGTATTTT.

This chain joins TRBV3-1 (or the pseudogene TRBV3-2) and TRBJ2-3; 7 bases are a match to TRBD2. Germline assignment: CDR1 LGHDT and CDR2 YNNKEL (reference sequence). The V segment lost 1 base and the J segment 2 bases; nucleotides outside the gene matches: 6. The CDR3 length is 16 residues. The CDR3 DNA is TGTGCCAGCAGCCAAGGGGCTAGCGGATCCACAGATACGCAGTATTTT. Its translation is CASSQGASGSTDTQYF.

The rearrangement links TRBV19 to TRBJ1-5; unclear D gene. The germline V gene has CDR1 LNHDA and CDR2 SQIVND (reference sequence). The ends were cut back, 8 bases at V and 7 bases at J, with 18 bases in the middle. This CDR3 has 14 amino acids. As DNA, the CDR3 is TGTGCCAGTGCCCGGGGAGGGAGAGGGCAGCCCCAGCATTTT. It translates to CASARGGRGQPQHF.

The count of this clone is one. The rearrangement links TRBV5-4 to TRBJ2-2; the D gene is possibly TRBD2 (5 bases). This CDR3 contains 15 residues. V dropped 3 bases and J dropped 1 base, with 10 bases sitting between them. Germline CDR1 is SGHNT and CDR2 is YYREEE (reference sequence). The CDR3 DNA sequence: TGTGCCAGCAGCTCCGAGGGCCAGAACACCGGGGAGCTGTTTTTT. It translates to CASSSEGQNTGELFF.

J is TRBJ1-3 and V is TRBV28; TRBD1 matches 8 bases. V trimming: 4 bases; J trimming: 0 bases; junction bases outside the gene matches: 8. CDR1 MDHEN and CDR2 SYDVKM come from the germline V gene. The CDR3 spans 17 residues. The CDR3 region has the DNA TGTGCCAGCAGTTCTCTACTCGGACAGGGCTCTGGAAACACCATATATTTT. It encodes CASSSLLGQGSGNTIYF.